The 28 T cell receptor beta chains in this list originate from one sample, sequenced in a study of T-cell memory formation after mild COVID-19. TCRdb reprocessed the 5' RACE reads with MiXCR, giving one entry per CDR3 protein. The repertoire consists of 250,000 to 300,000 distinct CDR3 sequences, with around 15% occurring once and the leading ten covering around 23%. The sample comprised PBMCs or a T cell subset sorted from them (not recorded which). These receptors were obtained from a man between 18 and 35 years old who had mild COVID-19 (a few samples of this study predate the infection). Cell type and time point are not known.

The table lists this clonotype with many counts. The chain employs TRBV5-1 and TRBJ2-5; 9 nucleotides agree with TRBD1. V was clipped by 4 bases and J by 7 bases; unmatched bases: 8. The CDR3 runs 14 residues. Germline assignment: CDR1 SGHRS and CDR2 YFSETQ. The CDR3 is CASSLGTGQGTQYF. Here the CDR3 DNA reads TGCGCCAGCAGCCTAGGGACAGGGCAGGGGACCCAGTACTTC.

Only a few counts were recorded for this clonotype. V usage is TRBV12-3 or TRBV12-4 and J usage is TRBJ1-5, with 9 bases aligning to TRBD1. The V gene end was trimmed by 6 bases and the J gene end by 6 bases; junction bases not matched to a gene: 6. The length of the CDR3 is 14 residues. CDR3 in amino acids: CASSLTGGFQPQHF. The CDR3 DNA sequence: TGTGCCAGCAGCCTAACAGGGGGCTTTCAGCCCCAGCATTTT.

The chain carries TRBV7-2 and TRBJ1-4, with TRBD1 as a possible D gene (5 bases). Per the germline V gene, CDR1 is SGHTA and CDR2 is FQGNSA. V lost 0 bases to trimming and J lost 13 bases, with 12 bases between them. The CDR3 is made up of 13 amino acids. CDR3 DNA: TGTGCCAGCAGCTTAGCGGCAGGCGGGGGACTGTTTTTT. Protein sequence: CASSLAAGGGLFF.

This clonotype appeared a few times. The CDR3 loop reads CASSFLAENTDTQYF. The CDR3 DNA reads TGTGCCAGCAGCTTCCTAGCGGAGAATACAGATACGCAGTATTTT. The rearrangement joins TRBV7-9 to TRBJ2-3, with 7 bases matching TRBD2. Germline V gives CDR1 SEHNR, CDR2 FQNEAQ (reference sequence). V was pared by 3 bases and J by 3 bases, with 6 bases of the junction left unmatched. This CDR3 region has 15 residues.

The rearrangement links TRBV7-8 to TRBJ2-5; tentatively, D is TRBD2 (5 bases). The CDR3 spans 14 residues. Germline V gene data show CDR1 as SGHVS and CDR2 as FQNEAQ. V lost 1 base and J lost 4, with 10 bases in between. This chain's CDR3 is CASSLGIAGETQYF. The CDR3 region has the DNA TGTGCCAGCAGCTTAGGTATCGCGGGAGAGACCCAGTACTTC.

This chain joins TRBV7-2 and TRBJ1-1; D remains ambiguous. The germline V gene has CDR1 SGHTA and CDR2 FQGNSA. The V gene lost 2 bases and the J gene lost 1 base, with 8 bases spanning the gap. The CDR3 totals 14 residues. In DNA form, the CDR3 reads TGTGCCAGCAGCTTATTGGCGGCGAACACTGAAGCTTTCTTT. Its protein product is CASSLLAANTEAFF.

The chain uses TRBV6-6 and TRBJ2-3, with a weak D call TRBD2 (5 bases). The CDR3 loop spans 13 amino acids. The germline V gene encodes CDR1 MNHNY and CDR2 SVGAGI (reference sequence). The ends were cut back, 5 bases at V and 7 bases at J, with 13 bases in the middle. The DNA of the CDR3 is TGTGCCAGCAGTCCCCCCCGACTAAATACGCAGTATTTT. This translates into CASSPPRLNTQYF.

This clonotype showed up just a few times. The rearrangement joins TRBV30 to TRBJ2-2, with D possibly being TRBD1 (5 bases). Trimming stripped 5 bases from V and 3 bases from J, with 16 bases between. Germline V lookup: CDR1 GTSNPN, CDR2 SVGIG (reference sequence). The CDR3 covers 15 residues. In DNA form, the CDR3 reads TGTGCCTGGCGAAATACTGACAGAGACACCGGGGAGCTGTTTTTT. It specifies CAWRNTDRDTGELFF. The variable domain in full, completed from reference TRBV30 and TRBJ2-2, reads SQTIHQWPATLVQPVGSPLSLECTVEGTSNPNLYWYRQAAGRGLQLLFYSVGIGQISSEVPQNLSASRPQDRQFILSSKKLLLSDSGFYLCAWRNTDRDTGELFFGEGSRLTVL.

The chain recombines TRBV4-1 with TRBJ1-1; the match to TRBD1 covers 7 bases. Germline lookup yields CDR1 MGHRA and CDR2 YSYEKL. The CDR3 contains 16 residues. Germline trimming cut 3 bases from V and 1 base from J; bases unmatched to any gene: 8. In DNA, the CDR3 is TGCGCCAGCAGCCACGGAACAGGGGTCCCGAACACTGAAGCTTTCTTT. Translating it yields CASSHGTGVPNTEAFF.

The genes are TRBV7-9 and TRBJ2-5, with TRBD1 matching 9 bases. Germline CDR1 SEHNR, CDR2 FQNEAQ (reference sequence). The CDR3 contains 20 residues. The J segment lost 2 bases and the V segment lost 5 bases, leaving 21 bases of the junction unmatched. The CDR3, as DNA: TGTGCCAGCAGCGCCTTAATAGCCGGACAGGGGTGGAGAACACAAGAGACCCAGTACTTC. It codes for CASSALIAGQGWRTQETQYF.

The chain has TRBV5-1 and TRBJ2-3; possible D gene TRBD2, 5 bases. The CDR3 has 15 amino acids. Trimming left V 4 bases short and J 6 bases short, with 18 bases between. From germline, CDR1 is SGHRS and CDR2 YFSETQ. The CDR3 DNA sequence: TGCGCCAGCAGCCCCCTGGCGGAACGGAGGGATACGCAGTATTTT. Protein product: CASSPLAERRDTQYF.

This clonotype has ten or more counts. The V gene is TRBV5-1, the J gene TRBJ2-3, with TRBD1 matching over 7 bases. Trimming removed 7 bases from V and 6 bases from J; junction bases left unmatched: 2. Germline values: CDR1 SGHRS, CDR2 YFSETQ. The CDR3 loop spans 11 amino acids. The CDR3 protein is CASHRGDTQYF. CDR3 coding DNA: TGCGCCAGCCACAGGGGCGATACGCAGTATTTT.

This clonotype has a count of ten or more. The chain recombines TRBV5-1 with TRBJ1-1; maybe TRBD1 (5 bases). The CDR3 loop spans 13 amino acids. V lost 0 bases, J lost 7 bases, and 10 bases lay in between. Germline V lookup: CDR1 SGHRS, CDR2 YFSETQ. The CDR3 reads CASSLAGIGEAFF. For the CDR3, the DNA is TGCGCCAGCAGCTTGGCAGGGATTGGTGAAGCTTTCTTT.

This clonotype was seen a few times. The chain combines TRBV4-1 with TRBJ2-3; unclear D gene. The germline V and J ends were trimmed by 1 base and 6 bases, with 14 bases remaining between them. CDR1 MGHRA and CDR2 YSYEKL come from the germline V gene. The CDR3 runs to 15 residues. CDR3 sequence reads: CASSQVYNEADTQYF. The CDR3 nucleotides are TGCGCCAGCAGCCAAGTATATAACGAGGCGGATACGCAGTATTTT.

The CDR3: CASSLGVINYGYTF. CDR3 bases: TGCGCCAGCAGCTTGGGGGTCATCAACTATGGCTACACCTTC. V and J are TRBV5-1 and TRBJ1-2, with D unresolved. V was clipped by 0 bases and J by 2 bases, with 8 bases between them. CDR1 and CDR2 from the germline V gene are SGHRS and YFSETQ. The CDR3 has 14 residues.

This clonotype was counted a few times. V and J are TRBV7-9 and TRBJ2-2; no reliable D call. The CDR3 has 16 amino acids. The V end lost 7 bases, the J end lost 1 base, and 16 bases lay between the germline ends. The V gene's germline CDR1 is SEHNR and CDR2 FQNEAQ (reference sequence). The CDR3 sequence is CASTPRRQKNTGELFF. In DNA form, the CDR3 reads TGTGCCAGCACCCCGCGTAGGCAGAAGAACACCGGGGAGCTGTTTTTT.

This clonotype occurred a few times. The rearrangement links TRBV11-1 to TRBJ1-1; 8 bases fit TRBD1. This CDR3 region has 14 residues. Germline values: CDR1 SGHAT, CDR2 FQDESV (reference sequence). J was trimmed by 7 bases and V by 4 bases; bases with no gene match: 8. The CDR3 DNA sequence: TGTGCCAGCAGCTCCGACAGGGGTTCCGGTGAAGCTTTCTTT. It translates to CASSSDRGSGEAFF.

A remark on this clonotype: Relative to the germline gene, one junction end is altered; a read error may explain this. The CDR3, as DNA: TGTGCCAGCAGCTTACGAGCCTCCACAGAGACGCAGTATTTT. Protein product: CASSLRASTETQYF. This sequence joins TRBV7-2 and TRBJ2-3, with D hard to call. Per the germline V gene, CDR1 is SGHTA and CDR2 is FQGNSA. This CDR3 region has 14 residues.

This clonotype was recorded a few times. This CDR3 reads CASSLGHLSTDTQYF. CDR3 sequence (DNA): TGTGCCAGCAGCCTGGGGCATCTAAGCACAGATACGCAGTATTTT. This rearrangement joins TRBV11-3 to TRBJ2-3; TRBD1 is a possible D gene (5 bases). V was clipped by 5 bases and J by 0 bases, with 12 bases between them. The CDR3 runs 15 residues. Germline lookup yields CDR1 SGHNT and CDR2 YENEEA.

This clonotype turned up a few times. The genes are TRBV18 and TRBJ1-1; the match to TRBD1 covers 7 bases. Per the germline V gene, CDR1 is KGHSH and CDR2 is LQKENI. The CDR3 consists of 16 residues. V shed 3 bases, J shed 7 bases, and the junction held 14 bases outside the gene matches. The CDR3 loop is CASSPYTDGTVSEAFF. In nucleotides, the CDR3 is TGTGCCAGCTCACCTTACACCGACGGGACAGTTAGTGAAGCTTTCTTT.

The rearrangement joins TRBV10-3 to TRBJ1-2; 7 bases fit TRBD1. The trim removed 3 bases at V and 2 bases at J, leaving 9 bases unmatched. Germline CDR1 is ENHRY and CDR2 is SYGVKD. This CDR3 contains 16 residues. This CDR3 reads CAISDAGQVSNYGYTF. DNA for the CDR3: TGTGCCATCAGTGATGCCGGACAGGTTTCGAACTATGGCTACACCTTC.

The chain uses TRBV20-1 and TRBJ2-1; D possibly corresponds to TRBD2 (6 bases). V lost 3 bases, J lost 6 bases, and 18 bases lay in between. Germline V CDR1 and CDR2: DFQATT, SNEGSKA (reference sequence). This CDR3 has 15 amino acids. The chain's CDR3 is CSASDPGLSTNEQFF. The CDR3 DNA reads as TGCAGTGCTAGCGATCCGGGACTCTCGACCAATGAGCAGTTCTTC.

CDR3 sequence reads: CASSVYPSPPEAFF. In DNA, the CDR3 is TGTGCCAGCAGCGTATACCCCTCGCCCCCCGAGGCTTTCTTT. The V gene is TRBV9, the J gene TRBJ1-1; D ambiguous. Germline V gene data show CDR1 as SGDLS and CDR2 as YYNGEE. The CDR3 has 14 residues. V gave up 1 base and J gave up 11 bases, with 18 bases separating them.

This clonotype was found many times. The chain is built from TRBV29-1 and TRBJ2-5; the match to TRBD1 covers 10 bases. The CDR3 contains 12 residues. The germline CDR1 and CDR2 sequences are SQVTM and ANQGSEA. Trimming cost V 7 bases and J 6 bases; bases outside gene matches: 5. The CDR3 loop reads CSAGQGVKTQYF. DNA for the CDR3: TGCAGCGCTGGACAGGGGGTGAAGACCCAGTACTTC.

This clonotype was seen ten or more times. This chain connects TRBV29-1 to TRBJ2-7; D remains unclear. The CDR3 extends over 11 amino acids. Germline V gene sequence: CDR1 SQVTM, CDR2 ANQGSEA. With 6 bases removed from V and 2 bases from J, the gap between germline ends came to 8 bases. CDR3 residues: CSVGNTYEQYF. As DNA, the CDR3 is TGCAGCGTGGGGAACACCTACGAGCAGTACTTC.

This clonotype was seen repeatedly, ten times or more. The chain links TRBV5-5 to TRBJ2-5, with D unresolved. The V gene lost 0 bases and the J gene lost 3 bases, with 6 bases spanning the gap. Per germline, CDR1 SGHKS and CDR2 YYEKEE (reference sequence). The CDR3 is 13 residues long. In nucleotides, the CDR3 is TGTGCCAGCAGCTTGGCTCCAAAAGAGACCCAGTACTTC. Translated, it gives CASSLAPKETQYF.

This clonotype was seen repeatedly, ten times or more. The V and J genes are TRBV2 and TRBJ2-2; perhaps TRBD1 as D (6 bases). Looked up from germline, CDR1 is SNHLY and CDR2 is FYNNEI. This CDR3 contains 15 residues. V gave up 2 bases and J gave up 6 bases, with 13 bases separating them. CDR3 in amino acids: CASSEQGQGSGELFF. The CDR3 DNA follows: TGTGCCAGCAGTGAACAGGGCCAGGGGTCCGGGGAGCTGTTTTTT.

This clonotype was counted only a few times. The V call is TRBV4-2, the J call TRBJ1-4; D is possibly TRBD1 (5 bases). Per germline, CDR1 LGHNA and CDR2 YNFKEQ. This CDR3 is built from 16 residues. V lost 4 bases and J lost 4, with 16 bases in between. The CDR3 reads CASSLQRGGGNEKLFF. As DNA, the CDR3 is TGTGCCAGCAGCCTCCAAAGGGGCGGGGGTAATGAAAAACTGTTTTTT.